This record looks at one T cell receptor beta chain sequence and its context. No antigen is known for it. This sample was taken from a study of T-cell memory formation after mild COVID-19. CDR3 length: 14 amino acids. Looked up from germline, CDR1 is SQVTM and CDR2 is ANQGSEA. V was cut by 6 bases and J by 8 bases, with 22 bases left in between. TCRdb re-called the 5' RACE reads with MiXCR, one entry per CDR3 protein. The data hold 580,000 or so distinct CDR3 sequences, with 17% observed a single time. Regarding the study as a whole: Memory cells collected pre-infection included some clones that later responded, suggesting cross-reactive memory joined. CD4+ contracting clones lay mainly in CM and EM, CD8+ ones in EMRA.

The chain links TRBV29-1 to TRBJ1-2; TRBD1 might be the D (5 bases). Sequencing was done on a sample of PBMCs or a T cell subset sorted from them (not recorded which). The sequence was obtained from an adult woman who had mild COVID-19 (a few samples of this study predate the infection). Cell type and time point are not known. CDR3 residues: CSVGAYGQARGYTF. CDR3 DNA: TGCAGCGTCGGGGCCTATGGGCAGGCGCGGGGCTACACCTTC.